This T cell receptor beta chain was observed in a study of blood T cell repertoires in COVID-19. At the level of the study: Samples taken during acute and convalescent COVID-19 were collected in the United States, Italy and Spain. PBMCs, B-cell-depleted T cells, or T cells provided the cDNA or gDNA that made up the material.

In the authors' methods: Reference gene primer amplification gave nucleated cell count estimates. Measured with immunoSEQ multiplex PCR; TCRdb has only the in-frame clones, and not every one. That table supplies the V and J calls and clone size; D and trimming were determined from the DNA. Counted here are approximately 250,000 clones, approximately 86% occurring once; the ten biggest clones make up 1.5% to 2%. With 4 bases clipped from V and 4 bases from J, the junction kept 1 base outside the gene matches. Germline CDR1 and CDR2: WSHSY and SAAADI. This CDR3 contains 12 residues. The rearrangement uses TRBV10-2 and TRBJ2-7; 7 nucleotides align to TRBD1. Sequencing input: peripheral blood. The sequence came from a woman in her sixties or seventies who had recovered from COVID-19. CDR3 sequence reads: CASSGQGYEQYF. CDR3 sequence (DNA): TGCGCCAGCAGTGGACAGGGTTACGAGCAGTACTTC.